Below, one T cell receptor (beta chain) is given with its context. Its cognate antigen is unknown. Other nucleotide sequences in the sample specify the same CDR3. This sample was included in a study of OX40 agonist ivuxolimab in advanced cancers. Study summary: Those treated in dose escalation had hepatocellular carcinoma, melanoma, renal cell cancer or head and neck cancer. The eligibility criteria allowed prior anti-PD-1, anti-PD-L1 or anti-CTLA-4 therapy, and around 38% had some.

General observations from the study: Specificity for antigen went undetermined in the expanded peripheral T cells. CD8+ T cells were the subset that, on average, had more expanded clones than CD4+.

The V gene's germline CDR1 is LGHNA and CDR2 YSLEER. This CDR3 comprises 15 residues. V lost 0 bases to trimming and J lost 9 bases, with 15 bases between them. Profiling relied on immunoSEQ multiplex PCR, and the TCRdb table lists in-frame clones only, not all of them. Altogether approximately 47,000 clones are present, approximately 86% being singletons, with the ten largest covering approximately 1.9%. The sequenced sample was CD4+ or CD8+ T cells sorted from blood, obtained in a trial of the OX40 agonist ivuxolimab. V usage is TRBV4-3 and J usage is TRBJ2-1; D gene ambiguous. This TCR derives from an adult with an advanced solid tumor such as melanoma, head and neck, liver or kidney cancer. The CDR3 DNA reads TGCGCCAGCAGCCAAGATACTGGGAAAAGGGTTGAGCAGTTCTTC. Its protein product is CASSQDTGKRVEQFF.